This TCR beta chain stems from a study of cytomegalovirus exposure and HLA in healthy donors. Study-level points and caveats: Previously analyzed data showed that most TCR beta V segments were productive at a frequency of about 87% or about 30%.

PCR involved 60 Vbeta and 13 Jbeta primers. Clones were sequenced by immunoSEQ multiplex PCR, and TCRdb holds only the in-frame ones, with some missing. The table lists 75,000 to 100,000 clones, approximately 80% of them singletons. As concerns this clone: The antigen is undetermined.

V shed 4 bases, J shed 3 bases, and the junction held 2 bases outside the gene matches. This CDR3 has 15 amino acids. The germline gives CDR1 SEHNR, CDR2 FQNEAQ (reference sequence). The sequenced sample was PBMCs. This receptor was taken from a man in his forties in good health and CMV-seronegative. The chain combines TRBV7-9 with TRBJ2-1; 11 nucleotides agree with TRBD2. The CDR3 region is CASSWTSGRYNEQFF. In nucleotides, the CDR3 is TGTGCCAGCAGCTGGACTAGCGGGCGCTACAATGAGCAGTTCTTC.